This T cell receptor (beta chain) was documented in a study of blood T cell repertoires in COVID-19. TCRdb keeps only in-frame clones here, not all; method: immunoSEQ multiplex PCR. The table has some 520,000 clones, 89% seen once; the top ten hold 0.9%. Trimming removed 6 bases from V and 3 bases from J, with 12 bases in between. The germline V gene encodes CDR1 MNHEY and CDR2 SVGAGI. This CDR3 region has 13 residues. The sample comprised peripheral blood. The TCR was taken from a man younger than 35 with COVID-19, enrolled during active disease. The genes are TRBV6-5 and TRBJ2-7; D perhaps matches TRBD1 (6 bases). The CDR3 DNA reads TGTGCCAGCAGCAACACAGGGTTCTACGAGCAGTACTTC. This sequence encodes CASSNTGFYEQYF.